This T cell receptor (beta chain) comes out of a study of beta chain features in type 1 diabetes. The CDR3 runs 15 residues. Germline V gene sequence: CDR1 ENHRY, CDR2 SYGVKD. The ends were cut back, 3 bases at V and 4 bases at J, with 15 bases in the middle. CD45RO/CCR7/CD25/CD127/CD95/CD27 sorting isolated CD4+ naive, central memory, regulatory and stem cell-like memory cells. The purity of all sorted populations exceeded 95%. Expressed TCRB transcripts were sequenced, since all the RNA that had been isolated was reverse transcribed. Naive, central memory and regulatory T cell samples averaged about 3.5 million reads. Assay used: immunoSEQ multiplex PCR; TCRdb lists only in-frame clones, some missing. The sample consists of 620,000 or so clones, roughly 15% of them appearing once.

Material for sequencing was naive CD4+ T cells from blood. The chain is built from TRBV10-3 and TRBJ1-1; maybe TRBD1 (5 bases). The sequence derives from a man aged 18 to 29 in good health. The CDR3 reads CAISDVGVGLTEAFF. The CDR3, as DNA: TGTGCCATCAGTGATGTTGGGGTGGGGCTCACTGAAGCTTTCTTT.